This is a list of T cell receptor beta chains from one sample in a study of blood T cell repertoires in COVID-19. The method was immunoSEQ multiplex PCR; TCRdb's version includes in-frame clones alone and lacks a portion of them. The sample lists 230,000 or so clones, roughly 80% occurring once. Material: peripheral blood. Receptors originate from a man between 25 and 39 years old with active or convalescent COVID-19. The CDR3 runs from the conserved cysteine through the conserved F or W. A D gene is named only where the DNA matches it firmly. The listing skips clone size in some rows; elsewhere it reads once, few, many or a size class.

size	D	V	J	DNA	CDR3
NA	TRBD2	TRBV6-2/TRBV6-3	TRBJ2-7	TGTGCCAGCAGCCCCCGGGGACTAGTGAGATACGAGCAGTACTTC	CASSPRGLVRYEQYF
NA	TRBD1	TRBV7-2	TRBJ2-3	TGTGCCAGCAGCCGGGACAGGGGCACAGATACGCAGTATTTT	CASSRDRGTDTQYF
NA	TRBD1	TRBV4-2	TRBJ1-2	TGTGCCAGCAGCCCCCCGGTGGCGGACAGGTCCATCTATGGCTACACCTTC	CASSPPVADRSIYGYTF
once	TRBD2	TRBV27	TRBJ2-1	TGTGCCAGCAGTTTATGGGGAGGGGAGCAGTTCTTC	CASSLWGGEQFF
NA	NA	TRBV4-3	TRBJ2-7	TGCGCCAGCAGCCAAGACGCGGGCAACTACGAGCAGTACTTC	CASSQDAGNYEQYF
NA	TRBD1	TRBV29-1	TRBJ2-5	TGCAGCGTGGGCCGGGACAGACAAGAGACCCAGTACTTC	CSVGRDRQETQYF
NA	NA	TRBV28	TRBJ1-2	TGTGCCAGCAGTTTAGGTGCGGCGACTTCGTTCCTAGAGGGCTACACCTTC	CASSLGAATSFLEGYTF
NA	NA	TRBV19	TRBJ1-5	TGTGCCAGTAGTAACAGGGTTCAGCCCCAGCATTTT	CASSNRVQPQHF
NA	TRBD1	TRBV5-1	TRBJ1-1	TGCGCCAGCAGATACCAGGGGGACACTGAAGCTTTCTTT	CASRYQGDTEAFF
NA	TRBD2	TRBV6-5	TRBJ2-3	TGTGCCAGCAGTTTGACTAGCGGGGGAAGCACAGATACGCAGTATTTT	CASSLTSGGSTDTQYF
NA	NA	TRBV3-1/TRBV3-2	TRBJ1-2	TGTGCCAGCAGCCAAGGGGCCAGGAAGGCCTATGGCTACACCTTC	CASSQGARKAYGYTF
once	TRBD2	TRBV19	TRBJ2-3	TGTGCCAGTAGTATGGGGGGGTATACGCAGTATTTT	CASSMGGYTQYF
NA	NA	TRBV4-1	TRBJ2-3	TGCGCCAGCAGCCAAGAGCCACTAGCCGATACGCAGTATTTT	CASSQEPLADTQYF
few	TRBD1	TRBV6-2/TRBV6-3	TRBJ2-3	TGTGCCAGCAGTTACGTCGACAGGGTCACAGATACGCAGTATTTT	CASSYVDRVTDTQYF
NA	NA	TRBV4-1	TRBJ2-1	TGCGCCTCAGCATCCACGCTGTCTAGATCCTACAATGAGCAGTTCTTC	CASASTLSRSYNEQFF
NA	TRBD1	TRBV9	TRBJ2-3	TGTGCCAGCAGCCCCACCGGGACAGCCTTCACAGATACGCAGTATTTT	CASSPTGTAFTDTQYF
NA	NA	TRBV6-6	TRBJ2-3	TGTGCCAGCAGTTACGGGTCGGGATTGACTGATACGCAGTATTTT	CASSYGSGLTDTQYF
NA	TRBD1	TRBV19	TRBJ1-3	TGTGCCAGTAGACGAGACAGGGGATCTGGAAACACCATATATTTT	CASRRDRGSGNTIYF
NA	TRBD2	TRBV5-3	TRBJ2-3	TGTGCCAGAAGACCCGCCCCGGGACTAAGCACAGATACGCAGTATTTT	CARRPAPGLSTDTQYF
NA	TRBD2	TRBV6-5	TRBJ2-3	TGTGCCAGCTCGGGGACTAGACTTGGATCAGATACGCAGTATTTT	CASSGTRLGSDTQYF
once	TRBD1	TRBV7-2	TRBJ1-3	TGTGCCAGCAGCGTCTCCCGACAGGGGGTGGCTGGAAACACCATATATTTT	CASSVSRQGVAGNTIYF
NA	NA	TRBV5-5	TRBJ1-6	TGTGCCAGCAGCCCGGTATTAGCCCATAATTCACCCCTCCACTTT	CASSPVLAHNSPLHF
NA	TRBD1	TRBV11-2	TRBJ1-4	TGTGCCAGCAGCTTTAACAGGGGCACGTCTAATGAAAAACTGTTTTTT	CASSFNRGTSNEKLFF
NA	NA	TRBV3-1/TRBV3-2	TRBJ2-4	TGTGCCAGCAGCCCAAGCCCCTCAGGGGGGTTAGCCAAAAACATTCAGTACTTC	CASSPSPSGGLAKNIQYF
NA	NA	TRBV5-4	TRBJ1-2	TGTGCCAGCAGCCTGACTAGGGAGGGAAATGGCTACACCTTC	CASSLTREGNGYTF
NA	NA	TRBV29-1	TRBJ1-1	TGCAGCGTTGACAGGGGCGGCACTGAAGCTTTCTTT	CSVDRGGTEAFF
once	NA	TRBV19	TRBJ2-1	TGTGCCAGTAGTCAGGGATGGAACCATGAGCAGTTCTTC	CASSQGWNHEQFF
NA	TRBD1	TRBV3-1/TRBV3-2	TRBJ2-7	TGTGCCAGCAGCCGTACCGGGACAGGGACCTACGAGCAGTACTTC	CASSRTGTGTYEQYF
NA	NA	TRBV19	TRBJ1-1	TGTGCCAGTAGTCAATGGAACACTGAAGCTTTCTTT	CASSQWNTEAFF
NA	TRBD1	TRBV7-8	TRBJ2-3	TGTGCCAGCAGCTTAGAGTATGTGGGACAGCTTGTTGATACGCAGTATTTT	CASSLEYVGQLVDTQYF
few	TRBD1	TRBV6-4	TRBJ2-7	TGTGCCAGCCGGGGACAGGTTACGCCCGACCCCTCCTACGAGCAGTACTTC	CASRGQVTPDPSYEQYF
NA	NA	TRBV7-2	TRBJ1-1	TGTGCCAGCAGCTTAAGACAGATGAACACTGAAGCTTTCTTT	CASSLRQMNTEAFF
NA	TRBD1	TRBV28	TRBJ2-5	TGTGCCAGCAGTTCAACAGGACAGGGGGCGGAGACCCAGTACTTC	CASSSTGQGAETQYF
few	NA	TRBV2	TRBJ2-2	TGTGCCAGCAGTACTCGGTTAGGGGCCGGGGAGCTGTTTTTT	CASSTRLGAGELFF
NA	TRBD1	TRBV19	TRBJ1-2	TGTGCCAGTAGTAGAGGACAGGGGACAATATATGGCTACACCTTC	CASSRGQGTIYGYTF
NA	TRBD1	TRBV2	TRBJ1-6	TGTGCCAGCAGTGAGACAGGGGCCGGCTCACCCCTCCACTTT	CASSETGAGSPLHF